Here is one T cell receptor beta chain with its context. The target antigen is unknown. The data were taken from a study of vaccination and CD4 T cells after COVID-19. Trimming stripped 0 bases from V and 9 bases from J, with 11 bases between. The CDR3 covers 12 residues. Germline CDR1 reads DFQATT; CDR2 reads SNEGSKA (reference sequence). Cultured CD4+ T cells had their DNA profiled by the Oncomine TCR Beta short-read assay. TCRdb ran MiXCR on the PCR reads and lists one entry per CDR3 protein. Among about 15,000 distinct CDR3 sequences listed, roughly 48% were seen once. Time point given: late sampling 161 to 241 days after vaccination in a few convalescent patients. Documented treatment: approximately 9-day PBMC culture with coronavirus spike peptide pools or control peptides (ViraFEST assay).

This material consisted of CD4+ T cells from blood, cultured in vitro, taken about 7 months after SARS-CoV-2 vaccination. This TCR was sampled from a human donor who had recovered from COVID-19. The chain joins TRBV20-1 to TRBJ1-2, with no clear D. CDR3 coding DNA: TGCAGTGCTAGAGAAATAATAATGAGCTACACCTTC. This sequence encodes CSAREIIMSYTF.